This entry concerns a single T cell receptor beta chain. What it binds is unknown. The CDR3 extends over 13 amino acids. Trimming shortened V by 5 bases and J by 5 bases, and 12 bases separated the two germline ends. Germline V gene sequence: CDR1 SQVTM, CDR2 ANQGSEA. TCRdb fed the 5' RACE reads into MiXCR, producing one record per CDR3 protein. The sample consists of under 350,000 distinct CDR3 sequences, 8.5% to 9.5% of them appearing once. The source of the sample is a study of identical twins. Study-wide points: Partly confounded zero-insertion analyses could result from invariant MAIT and iNKT cells. Weaker excess twin sharing was seen among beta out-of-frame sequences.

In addition, the sample was reused for a study of yellow fever vaccine responses in identical twins.

The clonotype originates from a woman aged 18-35 years in good health. Sequences were obtained from CD8+ T cells sorted from blood. The chain is built from TRBV29-1 and TRBJ2-2; tentatively, D is TRBD2 (6 bases). Here the CDR3 DNA reads TGCAGCGTTCGGCGGGGACCAACCGGGGAGCTGTTTTTT. Protein product: CSVRRGPTGELFF.